The 19 T cell receptor beta chains below all came from one sample that was sequenced in a study of T cell repertoires in cytomegalovirus infection. TCRdb processed the reads anew with MiXCR; each CDR3 protein has one entry. The sample has approximately 500,000 distinct CDR3 sequences, 16% seen once. Sequenced input: CD8+ T cells from PBMCs. These receptors came from a human donor in good health (CMV status not recorded). Some clones in this sample may be carry-over from other donors' samples.

As to this clonotype: A much larger clone lies a single base off, so this may be a read error. The chain combines TRBV20-1 with TRBJ1-1; 7 bases align to TRBD1. The CDR3 totals 14 residues. Germline V gene sequence: CDR1 DFQATT, CDR2 SNEGSKA (reference sequence). The trim removed 5 bases at V and 5 bases at J, leaving 11 bases unmatched. DNA of the CDR3: TGCAGTGCTGGAGGTCTGACAGGGAGTACTGAAGCTTTCTTT. Its translation is CSAGGLTGSTEAFF.

A note on this clonotype: A read error may produce the germline difference seen at one junction end. The rearrangement links TRBV28 to TRBJ1-2; no definite D call. CDR1 MDHEN and CDR2 SYDVKM come from the germline V gene. The CDR3 loop spans 11 amino acids. In nucleotides, the CDR3 is TGTGACAGCGACGGGGTCTATGTCTACACCTTC. This codes for CDSDGVYVYTF.

This clonotype appeared many times. The chain recombines TRBV12-5 with TRBJ2-2; 11 bases map to TRBD1. The CDR3 has 17 amino acids. V lost 1 base, J lost 4 bases, and 5 bases stayed unmatched. Germline loops: CDR1 LGHNT, CDR2 FRNRAP. The CDR3 nucleotides are TGTGCTAGTGGTTTGGCCGGACAGGGGGCGGCCACCGGGGAGCTGTTTTTT. Protein product: CASGLAGQGAATGELFF.

This clonotype was seen ten or more times. J is TRBJ1-1 and V is TRBV11-2, with D possibly matching TRBD1 (5 bases). This CDR3 spans 16 amino acids. Germline V gives CDR1 SGHAT, CDR2 FQNNGV. The V end lost 0 bases, the J end lost 0 bases, and 11 bases lay between the germline ends. CDR3 DNA: TGTGCCAGCAGCTTAGATATGAGGGGCTTGAACACTGAAGCTTTCTTT. It translates to CASSLDMRGLNTEAFF.

V is TRBV27 and J is TRBJ2-6, with unresolved D. The CDR3 is made up of 13 amino acids. V shed 5 bases and J shed 4 bases, with 6 bases lying between them. Germline CDR1 and CDR2: MNHEY and SMNVEV (reference sequence). This CDR3 reads CASSEDGANVLTF. The CDR3 bases are TGTGCCAGCAGTGAGGACGGGGCCAACGTCCTGACTTTC.

This clonotype has at least ten counts. The rearrangement joins TRBV7-9 to TRBJ2-1; tentative D call: TRBD2 (6 bases). The V gene's germline CDR1 is SEHNR and CDR2 FQNEAQ (reference sequence). The CDR3 spans 18 residues. The V end was cut by 2 bases, the J end by 5 bases, with 22 bases between. The CDR3 reads CASSLSKSKRARNNEQFF. In nucleotides, the CDR3 is TGTGCCAGCAGCTTAAGCAAAAGTAAGCGGGCGAGGAACAATGAGCAGTTCTTC.

This clonotype has at least ten counts. In DNA form, the CDR3 reads TGTGCCAGCAGTTTAACGGGAGTAGGGGGGTACCAAGAGACCCAGTACTTC. It encodes CASSLTGVGGYQETQYF. This chain uses TRBV12-3 or TRBV12-4 with TRBJ2-5; TRBD1 or TRBD2 may be the D gene (6 bases each). The CDR3 covers 17 residues. V gave up 2 bases and J gave up 0 bases, with 16 bases separating them.

This rearrangement joins TRBV2 to TRBJ1-3; D uncertain. Germline values: CDR1 SNHLY, CDR2 FYNNEI. The V gene lost 7 bases and the J gene lost 5 bases, with 9 bases spanning the gap. The CDR3 is 12 amino acids. CDR3 sequence reads: CASTTRRNTIYF. DNA for the CDR3: TGTGCCAGCACTACCAGACGAAACACCATATATTTT.

The chain has TRBV5-6 and TRBJ1-2, with a tentative D call TRBD1 (5 bases). The length of the CDR3 is 15 residues. Per the germline V gene, CDR1 is SGHDT and CDR2 is YYEEEE. Trimming took 0 bases from V and 5 from J, leaving 14 bases between them. CDR3 coding DNA: TGTGCCAGCAGCTTGGGATTAGGGGAACCTTATGGCTACACCTTC. Translation: CASSLGLGEPYGYTF.

This clonotype showed up just once. The rearrangement uses TRBV9 and TRBJ2-1, with 7 nucleotides matching TRBD2. The CDR3 consists of 16 residues. V shed 6 bases, J shed 3 bases, and the junction held 12 bases outside the gene matches. The germline CDR1 and CDR2 sequences are SGDLS and YYNGEE. CDR3 nucleotide sequence: TGTGCCAGCACCAGAGGGGCGGGAGAATACTACAATGAGCAGTTCTTC. Residues: CASTRGAGEYYNEQFF.

In its sample, this clonotype was seen a few times. This chain joins TRBV11-2 and TRBJ1-2, with a possible D match to TRBD1 (5 bases). The CDR3 spans 12 residues. The V end was cut by 10 bases, the J end by 3 bases, with 12 bases between. Germline-derived CDR1 and CDR2 are SGHAT and FQNNGV. As DNA, the CDR3 is TGTGCCACCCGGGGGGATGACTATGGCTACACCTTC. Amino acid sequence: CATRGDDYGYTF. Using reference TRBV11-2 and TRBJ1-2 for the parts outside the CDR3, the full variable domain is EAGVAQSPRYKIIEKRQSVAFWCNPISGHATLYWYQQILGQGPKLLIQFQNNGVVDDSQLPKDRFSAERLKGVDSTLKIQPAKLEDSAVYLCATRGDDYGYTFGSGTRLTVV.

This clonotype occurred many times. This chain uses TRBV11-2 with TRBJ2-7, with 13 positions matching TRBD2. Germline CDR1 reads SGHAT; CDR2 reads FQNNGV. Unmatched junction bases numbered 12, after V lost 5 bases and J lost 5 bases. The CDR3 contains 17 residues. The DNA for the CDR3 is TGTGCCAGCAGCGGGCCCTGGACTAGCGGGAGAGAGGACGAGCAGTACTTC. Amino acid sequence: CASSGPWTSGREDEQYF.

This chain uses TRBV13 with TRBJ2-7; 7 bases align to TRBD1. The CDR3 spans 17 residues. Germline V gene sequence: CDR1 PRHDT, CDR2 FYEKMQ (reference sequence). The junction had 14 bases not matched to a gene; V was cut back by 3 bases and J by 3 bases. CDR3 sequence: CASSFRALTGDDYEQYF. The CDR3 coding sequence is TGTGCCAGCAGCTTCCGCGCCCTCACAGGGGACGACTACGAGCAGTACTTC.

Turning to this clonotype: The junction departs from germline at one end; a sequencing error may be responsible. The V and J genes are TRBV12-3 or TRBV12-4 and TRBJ2-7; 7 nucleotides agree with TRBD1. The CDR3 is 15 amino acids. Here the CDR3 DNA reads TGTGCCAGAAGTTCCTCGGGACAGCGGACCTACGAGCATTACTTC. Protein sequence: CARSSSGQRTYEHYF.

This chain connects TRBV6-1 to TRBJ1-6; weak D call: TRBD1 (5 bases). The V gene's germline CDR1 is MNHNS and CDR2 SASEGT. Trimming took 8 bases from V and 6 from J, leaving 14 bases between them. The length of the CDR3 is 14 residues. The CDR3 DNA reads as TGTGCCAGCGTTGGGGACGGTCGTAATTCACCCCTCCACTTT. Translation gives CASVGDGRNSPLHF.

This clonotype was counted between two and nine times. The chain is built from TRBV5-1 and TRBJ1-1; no reliable D call. From germline, CDR1 is SGHRS and CDR2 YFSETQ. The germline V and J ends were trimmed by 4 bases and 8 bases, with 6 bases remaining between them. The CDR3 covers 10 residues. The CDR3 is CASSVCEAFF. In DNA, the CDR3 is TGCGCCAGCAGCGTGTGCGAAGCTTTCTTT.

Points on this clonotype: The conserved closing phenylalanine or tryptophan is absent in this CDR3, likely reflecting a read error. The chain carries TRBV12-3 or TRBV12-4 and TRBJ1-2; the D is unclear. The CDR3 has 17 residues. V gave up 1 base and J gave up 2 bases, with 17 bases separating them. In nucleotides, the CDR3 is TGTGCCAGCAGTTTAGGTATCGTGTCAGTTCCAAACTATGGCTACACCTTA. Residues: CASSLGIVSVPNYGYTL.

In the case of this clonotype: A read error may explain this, as a much larger clone is one base away. The gene calls are TRBV27 and TRBJ1-5; TRBD1 might be the D (6 bases). Per the germline V gene, CDR1 is MNHEY and CDR2 is SMNVEV (reference sequence). CDR3 size: 16 residues. CDR3 region: CSSSPSEGDGNQPQHF. DNA of the CDR3: TGTTCCAGCAGTCCTTCCGAGGGGGACGGCAATCAGCCCCAGCATTTT.

Many counts were recorded for this clonotype. The CDR3 sequence: CASSDNEQFF. The DNA for the CDR3 is TGCGCCAGCAGTGACAATGAGCAGTTCTTC. The chain combines TRBV4-1 with TRBJ2-1; D not certain. Germline V lookup: CDR1 MGHRA, CDR2 YSYEKL. V lost 6 bases and J lost 5, with 2 bases in between. The CDR3 runs to 10 residues.